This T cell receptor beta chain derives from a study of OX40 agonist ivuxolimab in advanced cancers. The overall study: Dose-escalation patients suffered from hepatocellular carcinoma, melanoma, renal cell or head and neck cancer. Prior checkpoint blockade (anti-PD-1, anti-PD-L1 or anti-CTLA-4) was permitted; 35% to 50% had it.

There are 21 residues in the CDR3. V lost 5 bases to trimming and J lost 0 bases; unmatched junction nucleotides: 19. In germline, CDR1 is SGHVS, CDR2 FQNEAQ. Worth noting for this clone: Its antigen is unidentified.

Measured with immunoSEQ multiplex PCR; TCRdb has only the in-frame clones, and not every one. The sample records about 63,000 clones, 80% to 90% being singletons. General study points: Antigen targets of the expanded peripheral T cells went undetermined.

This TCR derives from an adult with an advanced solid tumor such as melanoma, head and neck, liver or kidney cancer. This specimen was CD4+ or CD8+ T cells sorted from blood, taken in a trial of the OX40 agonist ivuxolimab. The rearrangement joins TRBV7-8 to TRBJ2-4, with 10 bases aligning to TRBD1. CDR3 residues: CASSTRSRQGAIEIAKNIQYF. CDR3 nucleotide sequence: TGTGCCAGCAGCACCCGATCCAGACAGGGGGCTATCGAGATAGCCAAAAACATTCAGTACTTC.